A single T cell receptor beta chain is shown here with its context. Its antigen remains unidentified. One end of the junction is discordant with germline, which a read error may explain. This specimen belongs to a study of tumor-infiltrating lymphocytes in primary liver carcinoma. Across the whole study: Patients, male and female, were 30 to 69 years old. There were tumors of stage T1-T3 N0M0, each 4.2 to 10 cm across. Study-wide results and limits: Whereas tumor region pairs overlapped more, tumor-adjacent and tumor-blood pairs overlapped less. A significantly higher top-250-clone fraction was recorded for tumors than for blood (p = 0.039).

In addition to blood RNA drawn from unsorted whole blood, germline DNA was extracted. Per the germline V gene, CDR1 is SGHDN and CDR2 is FVKESK. CDR3 size: 18 residues. TCR beta cDNA was prepared out of roughly 450 ng total RNA by means of a constant-region primer. Researchers made the TCR beta libraries by running three nested multiplex PCR rounds with slightly modified ARM-PCR. The two initial PCR rounds, roughly 10 cycles each, used TRBV1-TRBV30 forward and C-beta reverse primers. TCRdb re-analysed the multiplex PCR reads in MiXCR, keeping a single row per CDR3 protein. The sample gives approximately 340,000 distinct CDR3 sequences, less than 70% of which show up once; about 6% is in the top ten.

The receptor's source is a man between 35 and 55 years old with primary liver carcinoma and hepatitis B virus infection. This sequence joins TRBV14 and TRBJ2-1; 9 nucleotides line up with TRBD2. Sample: peripheral blood. For the CDR3, the DNA is TGTGACAGCAGCACCCCCCTAATTGCGGGAGGGAGATACAATGAGCAGTTCTTC. It yields the protein CDSSTPLIAGGRYNEQFF. The full variable domain, its missing parts supplied by reference TRBV14 and TRBJ2-1, is EAGVTQFPSHSVIEKGQTVTLRCDPISGHDNLYWYRRVMGKEIKFLLHFVKESKQDESGMPNNRFLAERTGGTYSTLKVQPAELEDSGVYFCDSSTPLIAGGRYNEQFFGPGTRLTVL.